This passage covers 13 T cell receptor beta chains from one sample sequenced in a study of T cells in Graves' hyperthyroidism and ophthalmopathy. Template material for amplifying TCR beta CDR3 regions consisted of RNA transcripts. The HTBI primer set served for first-round RT-PCR of the TCR CDR3. MiXCR was run by TCRdb on the multiplex PCR reads, yielding one entry per CDR3 protein. The sample holds about 400,000 distinct CDR3 sequences, around 16% seen once. Material for sequencing was blood. The receptors originated from a woman aged 18-29 years with Graves' hyperthyroidism.

This clonotype has only a few counts. The chain recombines TRBV4-3 with TRBJ1-1; D might be TRBD1 (6 bases). The CDR3 loop spans 15 amino acids. V shed 0 bases and J shed 3 bases, with 11 bases lying between them. Germline CDR1 LGHNA, CDR2 YSLEER. CDR3 amino acids: CASSQEPHRDTEAFF. The CDR3 coding sequence is TGCGCCAGCAGCCAAGAGCCCCACAGGGACACTGAAGCTTTCTTT.

V usage is TRBV6-9 and J usage is TRBJ2-5; D might be TRBD2 (5 bases). Trimming left V 4 bases short and J 5 bases short, with 20 bases between. Per germline, CDR1 MNHGY and CDR2 SVAAGI. The CDR3 runs 16 residues. The CDR3 is CASSFEGGGAFETQYF. In DNA form, the CDR3 reads TGTGCCAGCAGTTTTGAGGGCGGCGGCGCATTTGAGACCCAGTACTTC.

This clonotype was seen only a few times. The J gene is TRBJ1-6, the V gene TRBV28; TRBD1 matches 7 bases. With 4 bases clipped from V and 6 bases from J, the junction kept 6 bases outside the gene matches. The length of the CDR3 is 15 residues. Germline V gene lookup returns CDR1 MDHEN and CDR2 SYDVKM. The CDR3 is CASSWPQGVNSPLHF. CDR3 DNA sequence: TGTGCCAGCAGTTGGCCTCAGGGGGTTAATTCACCCCTCCACTTT.

The chain is built from TRBV20-1 and TRBJ2-1, with 7 nucleotides matching TRBD2. This CDR3 contains 12 residues. V shed 4 bases and J 6 bases; nucleotides not matched to a gene: 3. Germline lookup yields CDR1 DFQATT and CDR2 SNEGSKA (reference sequence). The CDR3 loop is CSATSGVNEQFF. Here the CDR3 DNA reads TGCAGTGCTACTAGCGGAGTCAATGAGCAGTTCTTC.

In its sample, this clonotype was seen many times. This chain links TRBV5-1 with TRBJ2-3; 12 bases are shared with TRBD2. Trimming at V came to 3 bases and at J to 3 bases, leaving 5 bases not matched to a gene. Germline V CDR1 and CDR2: SGHRS, YFSETQ. The CDR3 runs 16 residues. CDR3 in amino acids: CASSSGLAGLTDTQYF. The CDR3 coding sequence is TGCGCCAGCAGCTCGGGACTAGCGGGCCTAACAGATACGCAGTATTTT. Looking up the rest from reference TRBV5-1 and TRBJ2-3 gives the full variable domain: KAGVTQTPRYLIKTRGQQVTLSCSPISGHRSVSWYQQTPGQGLQFLFEYFSETQRNKGNFPGRFSGRQFSNSRSEMNVSTLELGDSALYLCASSSGLAGLTDTQYFGPGTRLTVL.

This clonotype has ten or more counts. This chain links TRBV20-1 with TRBJ2-4; 8 bases align to TRBD1. Germline V lookup: CDR1 DFQATT, CDR2 SNEGSKA (reference sequence). With V trimmed by 6 bases and J by 9 bases, 10 bases remained unmatched. The CDR3 is 13 amino acids. This CDR3 is CSAPDRGIGIQYF. Written as DNA, the CDR3 is TGCAGTGCCCCAGACAGGGGCATAGGCATTCAGTACTTC.

This clonotype was observed at least ten times. This chain joins TRBV10-3 and TRBJ2-7, with D perhaps TRBD2 (6 bases). Per the germline V gene, CDR1 is ENHRY and CDR2 is SYGVKD. The CDR3 runs 16 residues. V shed 3 bases and J shed 1 base, with 16 bases lying between them. CDR3 protein: CAISESRDFPSYEQYF. The DNA of the CDR3 is TGTGCCATCAGTGAATCTAGGGACTTCCCTTCCTACGAGCAGTACTTC.

This clonotype was found a few times. The J gene is TRBJ2-7, the V gene TRBV6-2 or TRBV6-3; 7 bases agree with TRBD1. The CDR3 extends over 12 amino acids. Germline assignment: CDR1 MNHEY and CDR2 SVGEGT. V shed 5 bases and J 5 bases; nucleotides not matched to a gene: 3. The CDR3 DNA sequence: TGTGCCAGCAGTATGGGACAGAACGAGCAGTACTTC. Its protein product is CASSMGQNEQYF.

V is TRBV15 and J is TRBJ1-1; D remains unclear. Trimming removed 1 base from V and 3 bases from J, with 6 bases in between. Looked up from germline, CDR1 is LNHNV and CDR2 is YYDKDF (reference sequence). The CDR3 extends over 13 amino acids. CDR3 protein: CATSRGLYTEAFF. CDR3 nucleotides: TGTGCCACCAGCAGAGGACTGTACACTGAAGCTTTCTTT.

A remark on this clonotype: A much more abundant neighbour one base away suggests this may be a read error. The chain combines TRBV20-1 with TRBJ2-5; 7 positions match TRBD1. This CDR3 contains 15 residues. V shed 4 bases and J 6 bases; nucleotides not matched to a gene: 14. Germline assignment: CDR1 DFQATT and CDR2 SNEGSKA (reference sequence). The CDR3 reads CSAMRTGRSRKTQYF. The DNA of the CDR3 is TGCAGTGCTATGAGGACAGGACGGTCTAGGAAGACCCAGTACTTC.

This clonotype was observed a few times. J is TRBJ2-2 and V is TRBV7-9; D gene unclear. Trimming took off 2 bases at V and 8 bases at J, with 12 bases between the two ends. Germline V CDR1 and CDR2: SEHNR, FQNEAQ (reference sequence). The CDR3 is made up of 14 amino acids. The DNA for the CDR3 is TGTGCCAGCAGCTTAAAGTACCCCGAAGGGGAGCTGTTTTTT. This translates into CASSLKYPEGELFF.

This sequence joins TRBV11-1 and TRBJ2-3, with TRBD1 identical over 7 bases. V lost 5 bases and J lost 2; bases outside the gene matches: 4. Germline V gives CDR1 SGHAT, CDR2 FQDESV (reference sequence). The CDR3 consists of 14 residues. For the CDR3, the DNA is TGTGCCAGCAGCATCAGGGGGTTCACAGATACGCAGTATTTT. Protein product: CASSIRGFTDTQYF.

The genes are TRBV5-1 and TRBJ2-1; 11 bases line up with TRBD2. V trimming: 3 bases; J trimming: 2 bases; junction bases outside the gene matches: 4. Germline loops: CDR1 SGHRS, CDR2 YFSETQ. This CDR3 has 16 residues. The CDR3 protein is CASSWASGRTYNEQFF. CDR3 in DNA: TGCGCCAGCAGCTGGGCTAGCGGGAGGACCTACAATGAGCAGTTCTTC.